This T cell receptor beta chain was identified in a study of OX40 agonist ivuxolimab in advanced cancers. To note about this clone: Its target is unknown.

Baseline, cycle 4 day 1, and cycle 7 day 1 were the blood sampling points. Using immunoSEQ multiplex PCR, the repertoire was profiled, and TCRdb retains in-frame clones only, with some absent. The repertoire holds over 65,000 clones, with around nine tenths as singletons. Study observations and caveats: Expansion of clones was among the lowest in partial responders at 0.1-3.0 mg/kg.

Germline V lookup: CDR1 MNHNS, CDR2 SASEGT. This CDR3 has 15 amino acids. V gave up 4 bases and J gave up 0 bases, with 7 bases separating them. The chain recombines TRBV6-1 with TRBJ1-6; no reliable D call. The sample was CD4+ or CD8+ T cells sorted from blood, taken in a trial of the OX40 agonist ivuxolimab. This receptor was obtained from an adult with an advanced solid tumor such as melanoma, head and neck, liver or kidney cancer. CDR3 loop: CASSVLSSYNSPLHF. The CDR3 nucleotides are TGTGCCAGCAGTGTGTTGAGCTCCTATAATTCACCCCTCCACTTT.